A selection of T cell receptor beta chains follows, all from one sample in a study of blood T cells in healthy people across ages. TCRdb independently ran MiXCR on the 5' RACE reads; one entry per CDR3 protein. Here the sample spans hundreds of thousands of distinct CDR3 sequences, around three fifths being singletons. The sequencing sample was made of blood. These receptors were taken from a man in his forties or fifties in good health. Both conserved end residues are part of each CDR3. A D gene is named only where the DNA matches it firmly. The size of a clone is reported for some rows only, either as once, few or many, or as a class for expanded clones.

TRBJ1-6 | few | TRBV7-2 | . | CASSLVGGPGGSPLHF | TGTGCCAGCAGCTTAGTGGGGGGGCCTGGCGGTTCACCCCTCCACTTT
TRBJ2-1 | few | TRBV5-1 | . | CASTSGGSIGEQFF | TGCGCCAGCACCTCAGGGGGGAGTATCGGTGAGCAGTTCTTC
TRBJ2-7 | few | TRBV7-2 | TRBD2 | CASSLIWREGLGYEQYF | TGTGCCAGCAGCTTAATTTGGCGGGAGGGCCTCGGTTACGAGCAGTACTTC
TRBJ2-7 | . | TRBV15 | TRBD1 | CATSSTGQGFIEQYF | TGTGCCACCAGCAGCACGGGACAGGGGTTCATCGAGCAGTACTTC
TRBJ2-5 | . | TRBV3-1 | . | CASSPWGRAQETQYF | TGTGCCAGCAGCCCCTGGGGGCGGGCCCAAGAGACCCAGTACTTC
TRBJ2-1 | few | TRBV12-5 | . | CASLQPEYNEQFF | TGTGCTAGTCTCCAGCCGGAATACAATGAGCAGTTCTTC
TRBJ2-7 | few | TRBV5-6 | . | CASSLGASNYEQYF | TGTGCCAGCAGCTTGGGGGCCTCAAACTACGAGCAGTACTTC
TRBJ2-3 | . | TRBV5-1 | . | CASSLDMERTQYF | TGCGCCAGCAGCTTGGATATGGAACGGACGCAGTATTTT
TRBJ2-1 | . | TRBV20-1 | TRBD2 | CSAPASGGLNEQFF | TGCAGTGCCCCGGCTAGCGGGGGGTTGAATGAGCAGTTCTTC
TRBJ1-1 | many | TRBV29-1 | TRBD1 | CSVGTGGMNTEAFF | TGCAGCGTCGGGACAGGGGGCATGAACACTGAAGCTTTCTTT